The next 30 T cell receptor beta chains were all read from a single sample in a study of blood T cell repertoires in COVID-19. Assay used: immunoSEQ multiplex PCR; TCRdb lists only in-frame clones, some missing. Here the sample spans roughly 500,000 clones, roughly 88% being singletons. Material for sequencing was PBMCs or T cells enriched from blood (not recorded which). These receptors originate from a woman aged 35 to 49 who had recovered from COVID-19.

DNA of the CDR3: TGTGCCAGTAGTATCGGTTCTTACGGCACAGATACGCAGTATTTT. Amino acids: CASSIGSYGTDTQYF. This chain links TRBV19 with TRBJ2-3, with D unclear. CDR1 LNHDA and CDR2 SQIVND come from the germline V gene (reference sequence). With 3 bases removed from V and 1 base from J, the gap between germline ends came to 11 bases. The CDR3 has 15 residues.

This clone was seen only once. The chain has TRBV10-3 and TRBJ2-1; 10 bases match TRBD2. Germline V lookup: CDR1 ENHRY, CDR2 SYGVKD. Trimming removed 0 bases from V and 8 bases from J; junction bases left unmatched: 4. This CDR3 is 15 amino acids long. The CDR3 region has the DNA TGTGCCATCAGTGAGTCCCTAGCGGGAGAGTATGAGCAGTTCTTC. As protein: CAISESLAGEYEQFF.

This chain connects TRBV18 to TRBJ1-2, with D perhaps matching TRBD1 (6 bases). Germline values: CDR1 KGHSH, CDR2 LQKENI. V lost 3 bases to trimming and J lost 3 bases, with 20 bases between them. This CDR3 has 17 amino acids. The CDR3: CASSPYLTGSEDYGYTF. The DNA of the CDR3 is TGTGCCAGCTCACCCTACCTGACAGGCTCCGAGGACTATGGCTACACCTTC.

This clone was detected once. The chain combines TRBV27 with TRBJ2-5; 7 bases align to TRBD1. Germline V lookup: CDR1 MNHEY, CDR2 SMNVEV (reference sequence). This CDR3 is 15 amino acids long. Germline trimming cut 5 bases from V and 5 bases from J; bases unmatched to any gene: 11. As DNA, the CDR3 is TGTGCCAGCAGTGATAGGGGGCGATTAGACGAGACCCAGTACTTC. Translation: CASSDRGRLDETQYF.

The chain employs TRBV2 and TRBJ2-7; a weak D match, TRBD1 (5 bases). Germline CDR1 reads SNHLY; CDR2 reads FYNNEI. The V and J ends lost 3 bases and 3 bases respectively, with 18 bases between them. The CDR3 covers 16 residues. In DNA, the CDR3 is TGTGCCAGCAGTGAGAGTACGTCAAAGGGGCGCTACGAGCAGTACTTC. Amino acids: CASSESTSKGRYEQYF.

This clone appeared a single time. The J gene is TRBJ1-2, the V gene TRBV14; 8 bases agree with TRBD1. Trimming removed 2 bases from V and 5 bases from J; junction bases left unmatched: 7. Germline V lookup: CDR1 SGHDN, CDR2 FVKESK. The CDR3 has 15 residues. This chain's CDR3 is CASSQFNDRGYGYTF. In nucleotides, the CDR3 is TGTGCCAGCAGCCAATTCAACGACAGGGGATATGGCTACACCTTC.

The genes are TRBV5-6 and TRBJ1-2, with TRBD1 as a possible D gene (5 bases). Trimming stripped 1 base from V and 4 bases from J, with 14 bases between. The CDR3 is 15 residues long. Germline V CDR1 and CDR2: SGHDT, YYEEEE. DNA of the CDR3: TGTGCCAGCAGCTTGTGGACACGTGAAATCTATGGCTACACCTTC. This sequence encodes CASSLWTREIYGYTF.

This clone was seen only once. The chain uses TRBV21-1 and TRBJ2-7; the table's D call, TRBD2, was not checked against the DNA. TRBV21-1 is a pseudogene. The CDR3 consists of 16 residues. In DNA form, the CDR3 reads TGTGCCAGCTTTCCCCCAATCGGGGCGGGAGGTTACGAGCAGTACTTC. Protein sequence: CASFPPIGAGGYEQYF.

This clone was seen more than once but under ten times. This sequence joins TRBV5-4 and TRBJ1-4; 10 positions agree with TRBD1. V dropped 2 bases and J dropped 0; count of bases not matched to a gene: 10. From germline, CDR1 is SGHNT and CDR2 YYREEE (reference sequence). The CDR3 covers 19 residues. DNA for the CDR3: TGTGCCAGCAGCTTCCTGACAGGGGGCAGATATACAACTAATGAAAAACTGTTTTTT. It translates to CASSFLTGGRYTTNEKLFF.

This chain joins TRBV19 and TRBJ1-2, with D possibly being TRBD1 (6 bases). V lost 1 base, J lost 4 bases, and 10 bases lay in between. CDR1 and CDR2 (germline): LNHDA, SQIVND (reference sequence). This CDR3 is 14 amino acids long. This chain's CDR3 is CASSIGGQAYGYTF. The CDR3 region has the DNA TGTGCCAGTAGTATAGGGGGACAAGCCTATGGCTACACCTTC. Supplemented by reference TRBV19 and TRBJ1-2, the full variable domain reads DGGITQSPKYLFRKEGQNVTLSCEQNLNHDAMYWYRQDPGQGLRLIYYSQIVNDFQKGDIAEGYSVSREKKESFPLTVTSAQKNPTAFYLCASSIGGQAYGYTFGSGTRLTVV.

The genes are TRBV2 and TRBJ1-4; 8 bases agree with TRBD1. V shed 7 bases and J 4 bases; nucleotides not matched to a gene: 5. Germline CDR1 SNHLY, CDR2 FYNNEI. The length of the CDR3 is 14 residues. The CDR3 DNA reads TGTGCCAGCAACCTGGACAGGGTTAATGAAAAACTGTTTTTT. Its translation is CASNLDRVNEKLFF.

The gene calls are TRBV2 and TRBJ1-2; TRBD1 might be the D (5 bases). The CDR3 contains 15 residues. V was cut by 9 bases and J by 4 bases, with 21 bases left in between. Germline V gene data show CDR1 as SNHLY and CDR2 as FYNNEI. CDR3 in amino acids: CASSDLIRGTYGYTF. Here the CDR3 DNA reads TGTGCCAGTTCGGACCTAATAAGGGGCACCTATGGCTACACCTTC.

The chain combines TRBV3-1 (or the pseudogene TRBV3-2) with TRBJ2-5; the D gene is possibly TRBD1 (5 bases). Trimming pared 4 bases from V and 3 bases from J, leaving 12 bases between. The CDR3 contains 14 residues. Per the germline V gene, CDR1 is LGHDT and CDR2 is YNNKEL (reference sequence). The CDR3 loop reads CASSPKLTEETQYF. The CDR3 DNA is TGTGCCAGCAGCCCAAAGTTGACAGAAGAGACCCAGTACTTC.

The chain is built from TRBV29-1 and TRBJ1-2, with a possible D match to TRBD1 (5 bases). From germline, CDR1 is SQVTM and CDR2 ANQGSEA. This CDR3 is 11 amino acids long. V dropped 6 bases and J dropped 8 bases, with 13 bases sitting between them. The CDR3 spells CSVDITGGYTF. The CDR3 DNA is TGCAGCGTCGATATAACAGGCGGCTACACCTTC.

The J gene is TRBJ2-1, the V gene TRBV7-6, with TRBD2 matching over 7 bases. There are 14 residues in the CDR3. Per the germline V gene, CDR1 is SGHVS and CDR2 is FNYEAQ. V lost 3 bases, J lost 6 bases, and 5 bases stayed unmatched. The CDR3 reads CASSLRAGVNEQFF. CDR3 sequence (DNA): TGTGCCAGCAGCTTGCGGGCGGGGGTCAATGAGCAGTTCTTC. Filled out from reference TRBV7-6 and TRBJ2-1, the complete variable domain reads GAGVSQSPRYKVTKRGQDVALRCDPISGHVSLYWYRQALGQGPEFLTYFNYEAQQDKSGLPNDRFSAERPEGSISTLTIQRTEQRDSAMYRCASSLRAGVNEQFFGPGTRLTVL.

The rearrangement joins TRBV5-1 to TRBJ2-7, with 11 bases aligning to TRBD1. The CDR3 runs 15 residues. The V and J ends lost 4 bases and 2 bases, in that order; junction bases with no gene match: 5. Germline loops: CDR1 SGHRS, CDR2 YFSETQ. CDR3 sequence (DNA): TGCGCCAGCAGCCCGGGGGACAGGGGGACCTACGAGCAGTACTTC. The encoded protein is CASSPGDRGTYEQYF. Filled out from reference TRBV5-1 and TRBJ2-7, the complete variable domain reads KAGVTQTPRYLIKTRGQQVTLSCSPISGHRSVSWYQQTPGQGLQFLFEYFSETQRNKGNFPGRFSGRQFSNSRSEMNVSTLELGDSALYLCASSPGDRGTYEQYFGPGTRLTVT.

This sequence joins TRBV11-3 and TRBJ1-1, with a weak D call TRBD1 (5 bases). There are 14 residues in the CDR3. Trimming removed 0 bases from V and 5 bases from J, with 10 bases in between. Germline CDR1 SGHNT, CDR2 YENEEA. The CDR3 DNA reads as TGTGCCAGCAGCTTAGAGGGGGGTGGGACTGAAGCTTTCTTT. This gives the protein CASSLEGGGTEAFF.

This chain joins TRBV5-6 and TRBJ1-1; 8 bases line up with TRBD1. Germline trimming cut 6 bases from V and 5 bases from J; bases unmatched to any gene: 12. CDR1 and CDR2 (germline): SGHDT, YYEEEE. The CDR3 is 15 amino acids. The CDR3 region is CASKQGGRLGTEAFF. The CDR3 bases are TGTGCCAGCAAACAGGGGGGCCGCCTGGGGACTGAAGCTTTCTTT. The complete variable domain, with remaining parts taken from reference TRBV5-6 and TRBJ1-1, reads DAGVTQSPTHLIKTRGQQVTLRCSPKSGHDTVSWYQQALGQGPQFIFQYYEEEERQRGNFPDRFSGHQFPNYSSELNVNALLLGDSALYLCASKQGGRLGTEAFFGQGTRLTVV.

The chain carries TRBV11-3 and TRBJ1-1; D is undetermined. Trimming left V 5 bases short and J 0 bases short, with 19 bases between. Germline V CDR1 and CDR2: SGHNT, YENEEA. This CDR3 contains 17 residues. CDR3 nucleotides: TGTGCCAGCAGCCCAATCCTTAAAGGCGGGCTGAACACTGAAGCTTTCTTT. This gives the protein CASSPILKGGLNTEAFF.

The chain recombines TRBV5-6 with TRBJ2-7; 7 bases align to TRBD1. Trimming took 1 base from V and 3 from J; bases not matched to a gene: 1. CDR3 length equals 13 residues. Per the germline V gene, CDR1 is SGHDT and CDR2 is YYEEEE. This chain's CDR3 is CASSLTGVYEQYF. Written as DNA, the CDR3 is TGTGCCAGCAGCTTGACAGGGGTCTACGAGCAGTACTTC.

The chain links TRBV6-5 to TRBJ1-2, with 10 bases fitting TRBD1. The CDR3 has 14 amino acids. Germline V gene lookup returns CDR1 MNHEY and CDR2 SVGAGI. Trimming cost V 6 bases and J 3 bases; bases outside gene matches: 4. The CDR3 DNA sequence: TGTGCCAGCAGGAGACAGGGGGCCGACTATGGCTACACCTTC. Protein product: CASRRQGADYGYTF.

This chain joins TRBV11-3 and TRBJ2-5; D gene unclear. Germline V gene lookup returns CDR1 SGHNT and CDR2 YENEEA. The V end was cut by 4 bases, the J end by 2 bases, with 2 bases between. The CDR3 consists of 11 residues. CDR3 sequence reads: CASSSQETQYF. In DNA form, the CDR3 reads TGTGCCAGCAGCTCTCAAGAGACCCAGTACTTC.

The gene calls are TRBV6-5 and TRBJ2-1; TRBD2 matches at 7 bases. Germline V gives CDR1 MNHEY, CDR2 SVGAGI. V lost 5 bases to trimming and J lost 8 bases; unmatched junction nucleotides: 9. CDR3 length equals 14 residues. The CDR3 nucleotides read TGTGCCAGCAGTAACGGACTAGTGGAATATGAGCAGTTCTTC. It encodes CASSNGLVEYEQFF.

In regard to this clone: The same CDR3 also results from other DNA sequences found in this sample. J is TRBJ1-1 and V is TRBV11-3; 8 bases match TRBD1. The V gene's germline CDR1 is SGHNT and CDR2 YENEEA. After removal of 1 base from V and 1 base from J, the junction contained 2 bases not matched to a gene. The CDR3 length is 15 residues. CDR3 region: CASSLGGTGNTEAFF. In nucleotides, the CDR3 is TGTGCCAGCAGCTTAGGGGGGACAGGGAACACTGAAGCTTTCTTT.

This chain links TRBV19 with TRBJ2-1; 8 positions match TRBD2. This CDR3 has 16 amino acids. Germline CDR1 is LNHDA and CDR2 is SQIVND (reference sequence). The V segment lost 5 bases and the J segment 3 bases; nucleotides outside the gene matches: 9. CDR3 sequence: CASSPGGRSIYNEQFF. The CDR3, as DNA: TGTGCCAGTAGTCCGGGCGGGAGGAGCATCTACAATGAGCAGTTCTTC.

The chain recombines TRBV7-2 with TRBJ2-5; TRBD1 is a possible D gene (5 bases). Germline lookup yields CDR1 SGHTA and CDR2 FQGNSA. The CDR3 extends over 16 amino acids. With 0 bases removed from V and 2 bases from J, the gap between germline ends came to 13 bases. The CDR3 bases are TGTGCCAGCAGCTTAGCCATTAACAGGCGTCAAGAGACCCAGTACTTC. Its translation: CASSLAINRRQETQYF.

This clone was seen a few times. V gene TRBV19 combines with J gene TRBJ1-2; possibly TRBD1 for D (6 bases). The CDR3 is 12 residues long. Looked up from germline, CDR1 is LNHDA and CDR2 is SQIVND (reference sequence). Trimming took 4 bases from V and 10 from J, leaving 13 bases between them. The CDR3 region has the DNA TGTGCCAGTAGTACTCTACAGGGAGTCTACACCTTC. It encodes CASSTLQGVYTF. The full variable domain, completed using reference TRBV19 and TRBJ1-2, is DGGITQSPKYLFRKEGQNVTLSCEQNLNHDAMYWYRQDPGQGLRLIYYSQIVNDFQKGDIAEGYSVSREKKESFPLTVTSAQKNPTAFYLCASSTLQGVYTFGSGTRLTVV.

The gene calls are TRBV2 and TRBJ1-2; 11 bases are shared with TRBD1. The junction had 9 bases not matched to a gene; V was cut back by 4 bases and J by 5 bases. This CDR3 is 16 amino acids long. Germline V gives CDR1 SNHLY, CDR2 FYNNEI. This chain's CDR3 is CASSVIGQGARYGYTF. The DNA of the CDR3 is TGTGCCAGCAGTGTGATAGGACAGGGGGCGAGATATGGCTACACCTTC.

The chain couples TRBV7-2 to TRBJ2-2; D is possibly TRBD1 (6 bases). From germline, CDR1 is SGHTA and CDR2 FQGNSA. This CDR3 has 15 residues. The V gene lost 6 bases and the J gene lost 4 bases, with 15 bases spanning the gap. The chain's CDR3 is CASRETGYPTGELFF. For the CDR3, the DNA is TGTGCCAGCAGGGAAACAGGGTATCCCACCGGGGAGCTGTTTTTT. The whole variable domain, filled in from reference TRBV7-2 and TRBJ2-2, reads GAGVSQSPSNKVTEKGKDVELRCDPISGHTALYWYRQSLGQGLEFLIYFQGNSAPDKSGLPSDRFSAERTGGSVSTLTIQRTQQEDSAVYLCASRETGYPTGELFFGEGSRLTVL.

The chain has TRBV7-2 and TRBJ2-1, with D perhaps matching TRBD2 (5 bases). V lost 3 bases, J lost 5 bases, and 11 bases lay in between. CDR1 is SGHTA, CDR2 FQGNSA, per germline. The CDR3 has 14 residues. CDR3 sequence: CASSLVFGNNEQFF. For the CDR3, the DNA is TGTGCCAGCAGCTTGGTGTTCGGGAACAATGAGCAGTTCTTC.